These 28 T cell receptor beta chains originate from one sample sequenced in a study of blood T cell repertoires in COVID-19. Data came from immunoSEQ multiplex PCR; TCRdb stores just in-frame clones and leaves some out. The profile shows about 230,000 clones, about 82% of them singletons. Sequences were obtained from peripheral blood. These receptors were taken from a man over 45 with COVID-19, enrolled during active disease.

CDR3 region: CASSADSLNTEAFF. The DNA for the CDR3 is TGTGCCAGCAGCGCCGACAGCTTGAACACTGAAGCTTTCTTT. The V call is TRBV28, the J call TRBJ1-1; a possible D gene is TRBD1 (5 bases). Germline values: CDR1 MDHEN, CDR2 SYDVKM. The CDR3 extends over 14 amino acids. The V end lost 6 bases, the J end lost 0 bases, and 11 bases lay between the germline ends. The whole variable domain, filled in from reference TRBV28 and TRBJ1-1, reads DVKVTQSSRYLVKRTGEKVFLECVQDMDHENMFWYRQDPGLGLRLIYFSYDVKMKEKGDIPEGYSVSREKKERFSLILESASTNQTSMYLCASSADSLNTEAFFGQGTRLTVV.

The J gene is TRBJ1-2, the V gene TRBV11-2; D unresolved. V shed 3 bases and J shed 0 bases, with 5 bases lying between them. Germline CDR1 and CDR2: SGHAT and FQNNGV. The CDR3 contains 13 residues. The CDR3 nucleotides are TGTGCCAGCAGCTTTTCCGCTAACTATGGCTACACCTTC. This sequence encodes CASSFSANYGYTF.

This clone was counted once. The gene calls are TRBV29-1 and TRBJ2-7, with 7 bases identical to TRBD1. The J segment lost 6 bases and the V segment lost 6 bases, leaving 8 bases of the junction unmatched. The CDR3 sequence is 12 residues long. Germline values: CDR1 SQVTM, CDR2 ANQGSEA. The CDR3 DNA reads as TGCAGCGTCGCCAGGGGGTGGCGCGAGCAGTACTTC. Its protein product is CSVARGWREQYF.

This chain links TRBV6-5 with TRBJ1-3, with D maybe TRBD1 (5 bases). Germline V gene data show CDR1 as MNHEY and CDR2 as SVGAGI. The V end was cut by 7 bases, the J end by 4 bases, with 11 bases between. CDR3 length equals 13 residues. CDR3 protein: CASTTGIGNTIYF. As DNA, the CDR3 is TGTGCCAGCACCACAGGTATCGGAAACACCATATATTTT.

This clone has a handful of counts. V is TRBV6-4 and J is TRBJ1-2, with 9 positions matching TRBD1. The CDR3 is 16 amino acids. The germline V gene has CDR1 MRHNA and CDR2 SNTAGT. Trimming took 5 bases from V and 0 from J; bases not matched to a gene: 7. CDR3 nucleotide sequence: TGTGCCAGCAGTCAATCCGGGACAGGGACTAACTATGGCTACACCTTC. Translating it yields CASSQSGTGTNYGYTF.

The chain joins TRBV10-3 to TRBJ2-1, with TRBD2 identical over 14 bases. Germline V gene sequence: CDR1 ENHRY, CDR2 SYGVKD. With 9 bases clipped from V and 0 bases from J, the junction kept 10 bases outside the gene matches. The CDR3 is 18 residues long. The CDR3 DNA reads as TGTGCCATTGGCCCCGGGACTAGCGGGGGAAGCTCCTACAATGAGCAGTTCTTC. The encoded protein is CAIGPGTSGGSSYNEQFF.

This clone was seen a single time. The chain combines TRBV3-1 (or the pseudogene TRBV3-2) with TRBJ2-2, with 9 bases that match TRBD2. Germline V gene data show CDR1 as LGHDT and CDR2 as YNNKEL (reference sequence). The CDR3 has 15 amino acids. V lost 6 bases, J lost 5 bases, and 7 bases stayed unmatched. The CDR3 nucleotides read TGTGCCAGCAGTTTCACGAGCGGGGGGACCGGGGAGCTGTTTTTT. Its translation is CASSFTSGGTGELFF.

The rearrangement links TRBV12-3 or TRBV12-4 to TRBJ2-2; possibly TRBD2 for D (5 bases). Trimming removed 3 bases from V and 6 bases from J, with 8 bases in between. The CDR3 runs to 13 residues. The CDR3 loop is CASSLRGPGELFF. The CDR3 nucleotides are TGTGCCAGCAGTTTGCGAGGGCCCGGGGAGCTGTTTTTT.

The chain links TRBV5-1 to TRBJ2-7, with 11 bases lining up with TRBD2. Germline V gene sequence: CDR1 SGHRS, CDR2 YFSETQ. The CDR3 is 16 amino acids. V trimming: 0 bases; J trimming: 4 bases; junction bases outside the gene matches: 6. The CDR3 loop is CASSLGNSGGAYEQYF. For the CDR3, the DNA is TGCGCCAGCAGCTTGGGAAATAGCGGGGGGGCGTACGAGCAGTACTTC. Full variable domain (missing parts from reference TRBV5-1 and TRBJ2-7): KAGVTQTPRYLIKTRGQQVTLSCSPISGHRSVSWYQQTPGQGLQFLFEYFSETQRNKGNFPGRFSGRQFSNSRSEMNVSTLELGDSALYLCASSLGNSGGAYEQYFGPGTRLTVT.

The CDR3 sequence is CASKAQVIYNEQFF. CDR3 nucleotides: TGTGCCAGCAAGGCACAGGTCATCTACAATGAGCAGTTCTTC. This chain uses TRBV27 with TRBJ2-1; D might be TRBD1 (5 bases). The CDR3 totals 14 residues. The germline gives CDR1 MNHEY, CDR2 SMNVEV (reference sequence). The V and J ends lost 7 bases and 3 bases respectively, with 13 bases between them.

The CDR3, as DNA: TGTGCCATCAGTGAGTCGATGTCAGGGGGATTTGGCTATGGCTACACCTTC. Translation gives CAISESMSGGFGYGYTF. V gene TRBV10-3 combines with J gene TRBJ1-2; 7 nucleotides match TRBD1. J gave up 4 bases and V 0 bases, and 11 bases lay outside the gene matches. CDR3 length: 17 amino acids. Germline V gives CDR1 ENHRY, CDR2 SYGVKD.

The V gene is TRBV14, the J gene TRBJ2-1; no clear D gene. CDR1 and CDR2 from the germline V gene are SGHDN and FVKESK. The V end lost 2 bases, the J end lost 6 bases, and 11 bases lay between the germline ends. The CDR3 is 14 amino acids. CDR3 DNA sequence: TGTGCCAGCAGCCAACCGCATCTAGGCAATGAGCAGTTCTTC. Translated, it gives CASSQPHLGNEQFF. Looking up the rest from reference TRBV14 and TRBJ2-1 gives the full variable domain: EAGVTQFPSHSVIEKGQTVTLRCDPISGHDNLYWYRRVMGKEIKFLLHFVKESKQDESGMPNNRFLAERTGGTYSTLKVQPAELEDSGVYFCASSQPHLGNEQFFGPGTRLTVL.

The chain carries TRBV6-6 and TRBJ1-2; 9 nucleotides match TRBD1. Germline V gene sequence: CDR1 MNHNY, CDR2 SVGAGI (reference sequence). The CDR3 has 13 residues. The junction had 9 bases not matched to a gene; V was cut back by 8 bases and J by 8 bases. The chain's CDR3 is CASSRGTGIGYTF. The CDR3 bases are TGTGCCAGCTCACGGGGGACAGGGATAGGCTACACCTTC.

The gene calls are TRBV20-1 and TRBJ2-1; 7 bases are a match to TRBD1. The CDR3 extends over 10 amino acids. CDR1 is DFQATT, CDR2 SNEGSKA, per germline (reference sequence). The junction had 5 bases not matched to a gene; V was cut back by 6 bases and J by 12 bases. This CDR3 is CSAKGARQFF. For the CDR3, the DNA is TGCAGTGCCAAGGGGGCTCGGCAGTTCTTC.

The V call is TRBV5-1, the J call TRBJ2-4, with 9 bases identical to TRBD1. The germline CDR1 and CDR2 sequences are SGHRS and YFSETQ. The CDR3 extends over 15 amino acids. The V segment lost 0 bases and the J segment 7 bases; nucleotides outside the gene matches: 5. CDR3 sequence: CASSLVRTGDNIQYF. The CDR3 DNA is TGCGCCAGCAGCTTGGTCAGGACAGGGGACAACATTCAGTACTTC.

The chain uses TRBV29-1 and TRBJ2-2; TRBD1 might be the D (5 bases). This CDR3 is built from 12 residues. The V end lost 6 bases, the J end lost 1 base, and 6 bases lay between the germline ends. CDR1 SQVTM and CDR2 ANQGSEA come from the germline V gene. In DNA form, the CDR3 reads TGCAGCGTAGGGGAGAACACCGGGGAGCTGTTTTTT. Its protein is CSVGENTGELFF.

The gene calls are TRBV19 and TRBJ1-5; the D gene is possibly TRBD1 (6 bases). Trimming took 7 bases from V and 5 from J, leaving 18 bases between them. Germline CDR1 is LNHDA and CDR2 is SQIVND (reference sequence). This CDR3 comprises 15 residues. The CDR3 DNA reads as TGTGCCAGTACCCATTTGGGGGACACTTATCAGCCCCAGCATTTT. It is translated as CASTHLGDTYQPQHF.

The rearrangement uses TRBV7-2 and TRBJ1-6; D not certain. The CDR3 consists of 12 residues. CDR1 and CDR2 (germline): SGHTA, FQGNSA. V lost 3 bases to trimming and J lost 9 bases, with 6 bases between them. Written as DNA, the CDR3 is TGTGCCAGCAGCTTTAGTAGTTCACCCCTCCACTTT. Its protein is CASSFSSSPLHF.

The chain uses TRBV18 and TRBJ2-2; a possible D gene is TRBD2 (5 bases). V was clipped by 3 bases and J by 3 bases, with 11 bases between them. The CDR3 runs 15 residues. Germline lookup yields CDR1 KGHSH and CDR2 LQKENI. The CDR3 sequence: CASSPKGADTGELFF. DNA for the CDR3: TGTGCCAGCTCACCGAAGGGAGCGGACACCGGGGAGCTGTTTTTT.

This chain uses TRBV6-1 with TRBJ1-1; TRBD1 might be the D (5 bases). The CDR3 is 15 amino acids. The V and J ends lost 2 bases and 4 bases respectively, with 14 bases between them. CDR1 and CDR2 from the germline V gene are MNHNS and SASEGT. CDR3 coding DNA: TGTGCCAGCAGTGAATCGACAGCGACGGGCACTGAAGCTTTCTTT. This sequence encodes CASSESTATGTEAFF.

This clone was counted a few times. The chain recombines TRBV5-5 with TRBJ2-5; no firm D call. The CDR3 extends over 14 amino acids. V was shortened by 1 base and J by 3 bases, with 10 bases between the two germline ends. The germline V gene encodes CDR1 SGHKS and CDR2 YYEKEE (reference sequence). CDR3 DNA: TGTGCCAGCAGCTTGAGCCACGCCGAAGAGACCCAGTACTTC. It encodes CASSLSHAEETQYF.

The CDR3 sequence is CASSLVSQGGTEAFF. The CDR3 nucleotides are TGTGCCAGCAGCTTAGTTAGCCAGGGTGGAACTGAAGCTTTCTTT. The chain is built from TRBV7-2 and TRBJ1-1, with a weak D call TRBD1 (5 bases). Trimming shortened V by 1 base and J by 5 bases, and 14 bases separated the two germline ends. CDR1 is SGHTA and CDR2 is FQGNSA in the germline V gene. This CDR3 comprises 15 residues.

The chain employs TRBV19 and TRBJ2-7; D perhaps matches TRBD1 (6 bases). There are 15 residues in the CDR3. The V end lost 1 base, the J end lost 7 bases, and 17 bases lay between the germline ends. Germline V gene lookup returns CDR1 LNHDA and CDR2 SQIVND (reference sequence). This CDR3 reads CASSIGLGRGYEQYF. The CDR3 nucleotides read TGTGCCAGTAGTATAGGTCTCGGCAGGGGTTATGAGCAGTACTTC.

This clone was recorded once. The chain uses TRBV24-1 and TRBJ2-5; 7 nucleotides match TRBD2. The CDR3 totals 14 residues. The germline V gene has CDR1 KGHDR and CDR2 SFDVKD. J was trimmed by 1 base and V by 8 bases; bases with no gene match: 6. CDR3 in DNA: TGTGCCACCATGCCCGGGGGGAGCCAAGAGACCCAGTACTTC. This codes for CATMPGGSQETQYF.

This chain joins TRBV6-5 and TRBJ1-3, with no clear D. This CDR3 has 15 residues. V was clipped by 2 bases and J by 0 bases, with 8 bases between them. The germline V gene has CDR1 MNHEY and CDR2 SVGAGI. The CDR3 coding sequence is TGTGCCAGCAGTTACGAAAAGAGCTCTGGAAACACCATATATTTT. It specifies CASSYEKSSGNTIYF.

The chain combines TRBV20-1 with TRBJ2-1; the match to TRBD2 covers 12 bases. Germline V gene lookup returns CDR1 DFQATT and CDR2 SNEGSKA (reference sequence). Germline trimming cut 3 bases from V and 1 base from J; bases unmatched to any gene: 19. This CDR3 has 21 residues. The CDR3 reads CSASGTDFASGGARSYNEQFF. DNA of the CDR3: TGCAGTGCTAGTGGAACAGATTTTGCTAGCGGGGGGGCCAGATCCTACAATGAGCAGTTCTTC.

The J gene is TRBJ2-1, the V gene TRBV9; 7 nucleotides agree with TRBD2. Germline assignment: CDR1 SGDLS and CDR2 YYNGEE. The V gene end was trimmed by 10 bases and the J gene end by 9 bases; junction bases not matched to a gene: 16. The length of the CDR3 is 14 residues. The CDR3 DNA follows: TGTGCCGGGGCCGGGGGGACTCCCCTAGGTGAGCAGTTCTTC. Translating it yields CAGAGGTPLGEQFF.

This sequence joins TRBV27 and TRBJ2-7; 7 nucleotides align to TRBD1. The CDR3 consists of 14 residues. Germline V lookup: CDR1 MNHEY, CDR2 SMNVEV (reference sequence). V lost 4 bases, J lost 2 bases, and 5 bases stayed unmatched. Here the CDR3 DNA reads TGTGCCAGCAGTTCCTGGGACAGCACCTACGAGCAGTACTTC. Protein product: CASSSWDSTYEQYF.